These 24 T cell receptor beta chains were sequenced from one sample in a study of cytomegalovirus exposure and HLA in healthy donors. PCR primers comprised 60 Vbeta and 13 Jbeta primers. Clones were read by immunoSEQ multiplex PCR, and TCRdb kept only the in-frame ones, dropping some. The sample's table shows roughly 120,000 clones. Sequenced input: PBMCs. These receptors were taken from a man aged 35 to 55 in good health and CMV-seronegative.

To note about this clone: One end of the junction does not line up with germline, which may come from a read error. The chain combines TRBV7-7 with TRBJ2-3, with D unclear. Germline V gene data show CDR1 as SSHAT and CDR2 as FNYEAQ (reference sequence). This CDR3 is 16 amino acids long. The DNA of the CDR3 is TGTGCTAGCAGCCCTAAGTCTGGCGGCCCCACAGATACGCAGTATTTT. Encoded protein: CASSPKSGGPTDTQYF.

The V gene is TRBV7-9, the J gene TRBJ1-1, with D maybe TRBD1 (6 bases). The CDR3 runs to 11 residues. V dropped 11 bases and J dropped 2 bases, with 9 bases sitting between them. The germline V gene has CDR1 SEHNR and CDR2 FQNEAQ (reference sequence). CDR3 loop: CAGGHNTEAFF. The CDR3 DNA reads TGTGCCGGGGGACATAACACTGAAGCTTTCTTT.

The rearrangement joins TRBV23-1 to TRBJ2-7, with D possibly being TRBD2 (5 bases). TRBV23-1 is given ORF status, its function remaining uncertain. Trimming stripped 3 bases from V and 4 bases from J, with 22 bases between. The CDR3 spans 17 residues. The CDR3 region has the DNA TGCGCCAGCAGTCACGTCGAGAGGAGGCCGAGACAATACGAGCAGTACTTC. Translating gives CASSHVERRPRQYEQYF.

The J gene is TRBJ2-5, the V gene TRBV27; D unresolved. The CDR3 totals 16 residues. V gave up 6 bases and J gave up 1 base, with 18 bases separating them. Per the germline V gene, CDR1 is MNHEY and CDR2 is SMNVEV (reference sequence). DNA for the CDR3: TGTGCCAGCAGCCCCGGTTGGAGCGACTCCCAAGAGACCCAGTACTTC. Encoded protein: CASSPGWSDSQETQYF.

J is TRBJ1-5 and V is TRBV7-2; tentatively, D is TRBD1 (6 bases). Germline V gene data show CDR1 as SGHTA and CDR2 as FQGNSA. This CDR3 has 15 amino acids. Trimming removed 0 bases from V and 5 bases from J, with 11 bases in between. CDR3 coding DNA: TGTGCCAGCAGCTTAGCTGCGACAGGTTATCAGCCCCAGCATTTT. It is translated as CASSLAATGYQPQHF.

The genes are TRBV11-3 and TRBJ2-1; 9 positions match TRBD2. The CDR3 runs 11 residues. The germline gives CDR1 SGHNT, CDR2 YENEEA. Here the CDR3 reads CSSGTYNEQFF. In nucleotides, the CDR3 is TGTTCTAGCGGGACCTACAATGAGCAGTTCTTC.

V usage is TRBV11-3 and J usage is TRBJ2-2; D is uncertain. Germline-derived CDR1 and CDR2 are SGHNT and YENEEA. The CDR3 loop spans 15 amino acids. Between the trimmed V and J ends, which lost 3 bases and 1 base, there was a span of 9 bases. The CDR3 nucleotides are TGTGCCAGCAGCTTGGATCCAGGGAACACCGGGGAGCTGTTTTTT. Translating it yields CASSLDPGNTGELFF.

The J gene is TRBJ2-7, the V gene TRBV2; TRBD2 matches at 9 bases. The CDR3 is 15 amino acids. V dropped 1 base and J dropped 3; count of bases not matched to a gene: 4. Looked up from germline, CDR1 is SNHLY and CDR2 is FYNNEI. The DNA for the CDR3 is TGTGCCAGCAGTGAAGAGGCGGGAGGGTACTACGAGCAGTACTTC. This codes for CASSEEAGGYYEQYF. The full variable domain, rest sourced from reference TRBV2 and TRBJ2-7, is EPEVTQTPSHQVTQMGQEVILRCVPISNHLYFYWYRQILGQKVEFLVSFYNNEISEKSEIFDDQFSVERPDGSNFTLKIRSTKLEDSAMYFCASSEEAGGYYEQYFGPGTRLTVT.

The genes are TRBV5-1 and TRBJ2-7; 15 bases line up with TRBD2. This CDR3 region has 19 residues. With V trimmed by 0 bases and J by 4 bases, 11 bases remained unmatched. Germline V lookup: CDR1 SGHRS, CDR2 YFSETQ. The CDR3 here is CASSLARWTSGRERYEQYF. The DNA for the CDR3 is TGCGCCAGCAGCTTGGCCCGATGGACTAGCGGGAGGGAGAGGTACGAGCAGTACTTC.

CDR3 DNA sequence: TGTGCCAGCAGCTTAGGGGCGGCGGAGCGGGTTGCCTACGAGCAGTACTTC. This gives the protein CASSLGAAERVAYEQYF. J is TRBJ2-7 and V is TRBV11-3; TRBD2 might be the D (6 bases). The germline V gene has CDR1 SGHNT and CDR2 YENEEA. This CDR3 comprises 17 residues. V dropped 1 base and J dropped 2 bases, with 18 bases sitting between them. Filled out from reference TRBV11-3 and TRBJ2-7, the complete variable domain reads EAGVVQSPRYKIIEKKQPVAFWCNPISGHNTLYWYLQNLGQGPELLIRYENEEAVDDSQLPKDRFSAERLKGVDSTLKIQPAELGDSAVYLCASSLGAAERVAYEQYFGPGTRLTVT.

The V gene is TRBV2, the J gene TRBJ2-3; 7 nucleotides align to TRBD2. The CDR3 spans 14 residues. V was pared by 6 bases and J by 1 base, with 4 bases of the junction left unmatched. CDR1 is SNHLY and CDR2 is FYNNEI in the germline V gene. CDR3 sequence: CASRREPGTDTQYF. CDR3 in DNA: TGTGCCAGCAGGCGGGAGCCGGGCACAGATACGCAGTATTTT.

The V gene is TRBV7-3, the J gene TRBJ2-1, with 8 bases lining up with TRBD2. From germline, CDR1 is SGHTA and CDR2 FQGTGA. This CDR3 is built from 15 residues. With 3 bases clipped from V and 0 bases from J, the junction kept 1 base outside the gene matches. The CDR3: CASSLGTSSYNEQFF. CDR3 sequence (DNA): TGTGCCAGCAGCTTGGGGACTAGCTCCTACAATGAGCAGTTCTTC.

This sequence joins TRBV28 and TRBJ2-7, with TRBD1 matching 10 bases. Germline V gene lookup returns CDR1 MDHEN and CDR2 SYDVKM. CDR3 length equals 17 residues. The junction had 16 bases not matched to a gene; V was cut back by 6 bases and J by 5 bases. DNA of the CDR3: TGTGCCAGCAGAACTGATGACAGGGGGCCTCTTCGCGACGAGCAGTACTTC. This sequence encodes CASRTDDRGPLRDEQYF.

This chain links TRBV23-1 with TRBJ2-3; 14 nucleotides agree with TRBD2. TRBV23-1 is placed among ORFs of uncertain function. This CDR3 spans 21 amino acids. J gave up 0 bases and V 3 bases, and 14 bases lay outside the gene matches. CDR3 bases: TGCGCCAGCAGTCACTACGCCGGGACTAGCGGGGGTGGGGCTAGCACAGATACGCAGTATTTT. Translating it yields CASSHYAGTSGGGASTDTQYF.

The chain carries TRBV7-2 and TRBJ2-7, with 8 bases lining up with TRBD2. The V segment lost 0 bases and the J segment 2 bases; nucleotides outside the gene matches: 6. The CDR3 runs 16 residues. Germline values: CDR1 SGHTA, CDR2 FQGNSA. The CDR3 nucleotides read TGTGCCAGCAGCTTAGCCGGACTAGCAGGGGCCTACGAGCAGTACTTC. Translation: CASSLAGLAGAYEQYF.

The chain uses TRBV28 and TRBJ2-7; 7 bases agree with TRBD2. With 1 base clipped from V and 4 bases from J, the junction kept 7 bases outside the gene matches. This CDR3 comprises 15 residues. The V gene's germline CDR1 is MDHEN and CDR2 SYDVKM. CDR3 sequence (DNA): TGTGCCAGCAGTTTATTAATCGGACTAGGGTACGAGCAGTACTTC. Protein sequence: CASSLLIGLGYEQYF.

The J gene is TRBJ2-1, the V gene TRBV7-9; D gene uncertain. V lost 3 bases to trimming and J lost 5 bases, with 8 bases between them. Per germline, CDR1 SEHNR and CDR2 FQNEAQ (reference sequence). The length of the CDR3 is 13 residues. CDR3 DNA: TGTGCCAGCAGCTTGGCGGCCCACAATGAGCAGTTCTTC. Its translation: CASSLAAHNEQFF.

The chain couples TRBV9 to TRBJ2-1, with D maybe TRBD2 (7 bases). The germline gives CDR1 SGDLS, CDR2 YYNGEE. The V end was cut by 4 bases, the J end by 7 bases, with 18 bases between. The CDR3 covers 15 residues. The CDR3 region is CASSSGGGGQNEQFF. As DNA, the CDR3 is TGTGCCAGCAGCTCAGGTGGCGGGGGCCAGAATGAGCAGTTCTTC.

The chain recombines TRBV2 with TRBJ2-7, with D possibly TRBD1 on 5 matching bases. V was trimmed by 4 bases and J by 4 bases, leaving 8 bases between them. The CDR3 runs to 12 residues. The germline CDR1 and CDR2 sequences are SNHLY and FYNNEI. The CDR3 DNA is TGTGCCAGCAGTGTGGCAGGGTACGAGCAGTACTTC. As protein: CASSVAGYEQYF.

In regard to this clone: An end of the junction does not agree with germline; a read error may underlie this. This sequence joins TRBV11-1 and TRBJ2-1, with a tentative D call TRBD2 (5 bases). The germline V gene encodes CDR1 SGHAT and CDR2 FQDESV (reference sequence). This CDR3 contains 14 residues. CDR3 loop: CASSLAYSYNEQFF. CDR3 nucleotide sequence: TGTGCCAGCAGCCTAGCCTACTCCTACAATGAGCAGTTCTTC.

J is TRBJ1-1 and V is TRBV18; D gene ambiguous. The length of the CDR3 is 15 residues. Germline assignment: CDR1 KGHSH and CDR2 LQKENI. V was clipped by 5 bases and J by 3 bases, with 16 bases between them. In nucleotides, the CDR3 is TGTGCCAGCTCAGTTGACATGACGGTGGACACTGAAGCTTTCTTT. Protein product: CASSVDMTVDTEAFF.

This sequence joins TRBV5-1 and TRBJ2-7; D is perhaps TRBD2 (7 bases). The CDR3 is 15 amino acids. V lost 6 bases, J lost 0 bases, and 16 bases lay in between. Germline values: CDR1 SGHRS, CDR2 YFSETQ. CDR3 loop: CASTLRGASSYEQYF. DNA for the CDR3: TGCGCCAGCACCCTTCGGGGGGCGAGCTCCTACGAGCAGTACTTC. Full variable domain (outside the CDR3, taken from reference TRBV5-1 and TRBJ2-7): KAGVTQTPRYLIKTRGQQVTLSCSPISGHRSVSWYQQTPGQGLQFLFEYFSETQRNKGNFPGRFSGRQFSNSRSEMNVSTLELGDSALYLCASTLRGASSYEQYFGPGTRLTVT.

V is TRBV11-2 and J is TRBJ2-3; D is ambiguous. Germline-derived CDR1 and CDR2 are SGHAT and FQNNGV. This CDR3 has 16 residues. V was trimmed by 1 base and J by 0 bases, leaving 11 bases between them. For the CDR3, the DNA is TGTGCCAGCAGCTTAGGGTACAACCCTAGCACAGATACGCAGTATTTT. Translation: CASSLGYNPSTDTQYF. Filled out from reference TRBV11-2 and TRBJ2-3, the complete variable domain reads EAGVAQSPRYKIIEKRQSVAFWCNPISGHATLYWYQQILGQGPKLLIQFQNNGVVDDSQLPKDRFSAERLKGVDSTLKIQPAKLEDSAVYLCASSLGYNPSTDTQYFGPGTRLTVL.

The chain couples TRBV5-1 to TRBJ1-3; 7 bases are shared with TRBD1. Germline-derived CDR1 and CDR2 are SGHRS and YFSETQ. Unmatched junction bases numbered 9, after V lost 2 bases and J lost 4 bases. CDR3 size: 16 residues. The CDR3, as DNA: TGCGCCAGCAGCTTAGTACAGGGGTTCGGCGGAAACACCATATATTTT. Encoded protein: CASSLVQGFGGNTIYF.